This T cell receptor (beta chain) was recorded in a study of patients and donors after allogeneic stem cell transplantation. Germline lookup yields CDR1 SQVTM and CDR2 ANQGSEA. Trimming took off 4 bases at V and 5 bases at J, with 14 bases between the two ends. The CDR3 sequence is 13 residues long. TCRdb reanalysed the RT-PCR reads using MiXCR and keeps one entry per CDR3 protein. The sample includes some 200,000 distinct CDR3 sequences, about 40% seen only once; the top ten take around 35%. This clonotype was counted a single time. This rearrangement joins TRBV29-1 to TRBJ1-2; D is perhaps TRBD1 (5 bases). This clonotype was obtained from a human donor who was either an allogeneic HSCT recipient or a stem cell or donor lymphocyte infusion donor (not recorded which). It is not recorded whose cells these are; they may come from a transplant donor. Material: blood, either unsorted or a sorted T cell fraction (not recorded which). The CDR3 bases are TGCAGCGTTGTAACGGATGGGGGGTATGGCTACACCTTC. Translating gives CSVVTDGGYGYTF.